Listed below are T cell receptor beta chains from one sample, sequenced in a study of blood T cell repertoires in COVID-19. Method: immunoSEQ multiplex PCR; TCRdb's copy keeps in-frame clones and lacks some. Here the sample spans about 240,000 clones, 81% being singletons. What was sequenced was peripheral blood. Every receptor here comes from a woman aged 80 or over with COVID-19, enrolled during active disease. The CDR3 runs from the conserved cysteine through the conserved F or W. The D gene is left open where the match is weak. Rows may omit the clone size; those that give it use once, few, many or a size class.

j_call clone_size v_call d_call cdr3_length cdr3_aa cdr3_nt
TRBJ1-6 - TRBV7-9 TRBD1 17 CASSLLLDRGRNSPLHF TGTGCCAGCAGCTTATTGCTGGACAGGGGGCGGAATTCACCCCTCCACTTT
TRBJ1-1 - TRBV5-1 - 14 CASSLGPPRGEAFF TGCGCCAGCAGCTTGGGTCCTCCAAGGGGTGAAGCTTTCTTT
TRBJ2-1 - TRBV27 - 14 CASTRNLANNEQFF TGTGCCAGCACCCGGAACCTAGCCAACAATGAGCAGTTCTTC
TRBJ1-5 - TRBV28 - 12 CASREGFQPQHF TGTGCCAGCCGCGAGGGTTTTCAGCCCCAGCATTTT
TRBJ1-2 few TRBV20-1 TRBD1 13 CSASYRGHDGYTF TGCAGTGCTAGTTACAGGGGGCACGATGGCTACACCTTC
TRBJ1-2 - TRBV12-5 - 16 CASGLVPPQTNYGYTF TGTGCTAGTGGTTTGGTACCACCACAGACTAACTATGGCTACACCTTC
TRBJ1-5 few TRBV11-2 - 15 CASSLAAGYNQPQHF TGTGCCAGCAGCTTAGCGGCAGGATACAATCAGCCCCAGCATTTT
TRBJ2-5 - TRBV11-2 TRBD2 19 CASSPLGTSGSQPQETQYF TGTGCCAGCAGCCCCCTCGGGACTAGCGGGAGCCAACCTCAAGAGACCCAGTACTTC
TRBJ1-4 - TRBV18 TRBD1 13 CAGTGQAAEKLFF TGTGCCGGCACGGGACAGGCGGCTGAAAAACTGTTTTTT
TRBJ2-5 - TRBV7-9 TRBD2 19 CASSLGSWATSGRKETQYF TGTGCCAGCAGCTTAGGCTCATGGGCGACTAGCGGGAGGAAGGAGACCCAGTACTTC
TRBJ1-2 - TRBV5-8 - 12 CASSLRTYGYTF TGTGCCAGCAGCTTGAGGACATATGGCTACACCTTC
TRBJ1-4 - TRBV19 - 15 CASKGQPMANEKLFF TGTGCCAGTAAAGGACAGCCCATGGCTAATGAAAAACTGTTTTTT
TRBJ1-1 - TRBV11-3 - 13 CASSLTVNTEAFF TGTGCCAGCAGCTTGACAGTGAACACTGAAGCTTTCTTT
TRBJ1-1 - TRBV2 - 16 CASRTVQRRGGTEAFF TGTGCCAGCAGGACGGTTCAGCGTCGGGGAGGCACTGAAGCTTTCTTT
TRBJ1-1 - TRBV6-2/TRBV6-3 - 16 CASSYSRGRQNTEAFF TGTGCCAGCAGTTACTCCCGAGGTCGGCAGAACACTGAAGCTTTCTTT
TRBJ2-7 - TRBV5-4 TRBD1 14 CASSLTGEALEQYF TGTGCCAGCAGCCTGACAGGGGAGGCTCTCGAGCAGTACTTC
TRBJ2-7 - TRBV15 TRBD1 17 CATSRFFTGELTYEQYF TGTGCCACCAGCAGGTTTTTTACAGGGGAGCTGACTTACGAGCAGTACTTC
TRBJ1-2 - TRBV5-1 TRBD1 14 CASSANTGDYGYTF TGCGCCAGCTCTGCCAATACAGGGGACTATGGCTACACCTTC
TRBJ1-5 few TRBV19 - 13 CASQGPDNQPQHF TGTGCCAGTCAGGGCCCCGACAATCAGCCCCAGCATTTT
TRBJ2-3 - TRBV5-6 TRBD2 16 CASSVLGQRDTDTQYF TGTGCCAGCAGCGTCTTGGGGCAGCGGGACACAGATACGCAGTATTTT
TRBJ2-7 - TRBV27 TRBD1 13 CASSWDRGYEQYF TGTGCCAGCAGTTGGGACAGGGGGTACGAGCAGTACTTC
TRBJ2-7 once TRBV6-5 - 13 CASRLDGSYEQYF TGTGCCAGCAGACTTGACGGGAGCTACGAGCAGTACTTC
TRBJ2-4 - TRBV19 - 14 CASSIQVGRAIQYF TGTGCCAGTAGTATCCAGGTCGGCAGGGCTATTCAGTACTTC
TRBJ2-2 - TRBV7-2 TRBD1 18 CASSLVGGTGVRTGELFF TGTGCCAGCAGCTTAGTAGGCGGGACAGGGGTGAGGACCGGGGAGCTGTTTTTT
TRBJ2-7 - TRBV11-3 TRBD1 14 CASSLGTGRYEQYF TGTGCCAGCAGCCTCGGGACAGGGCGGTACGAGCAGTACTTC
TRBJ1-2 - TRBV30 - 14 CAWSVFSAGHGYTF TGTGCCTGGAGTGTATTTTCGGCAGGGCATGGCTACACCTTC
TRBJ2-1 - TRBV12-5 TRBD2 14 CASGYSGSSGEQFF TGTGCTAGTGGCTATAGCGGGAGCTCAGGTGAGCAGTTCTTC
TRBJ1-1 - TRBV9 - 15 CASSATGTPNTEAFF TGTGCCAGCAGCGCTACCGGGACACCGAACACTGAAGCTTTCTTT
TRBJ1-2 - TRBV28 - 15 CASIPRTPTNYGYTF TGTGCCAGCATCCCCCGGACACCGACTAACTATGGCTACACCTTC
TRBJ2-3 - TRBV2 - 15 CASSARAGGTDTQYF TGTGCCAGCAGTGCTAGAGCGGGCGGCACAGATACGCAGTATTTT
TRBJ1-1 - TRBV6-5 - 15 CASPPLLSMNTEAFF TGTGCCAGTCCCCCCTTACTATCTATGAACACTGAAGCTTTCTTT
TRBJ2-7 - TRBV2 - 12 CASGWSSYEQYF TGTGCCAGCGGGTGGAGCTCCTACGAGCAGTACTTC
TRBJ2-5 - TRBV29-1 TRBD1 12 CSDRTGKETQYF TGCAGCGACCGGACAGGGAAGGAGACCCAGTACTTC
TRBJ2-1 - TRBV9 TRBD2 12 CASSRTSREQFF TGTGCCAGCAGCCGGACTAGTCGAGAGCAGTTCTTC
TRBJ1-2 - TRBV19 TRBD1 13 CASSSRTGQGYTF TGTGCCAGTAGTTCCCGGACAGGGCAAGGCTACACCTTC
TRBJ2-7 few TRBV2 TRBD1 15 CASSGDRGQGYEQYF TGTGCCAGCAGTGGAGACAGGGGGCAAGGGTACGAGCAGTACTTC
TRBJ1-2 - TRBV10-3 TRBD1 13 CAISPTGVGGYTF TGTGCCATCAGCCCGACAGGGGTTGGAGGCTACACCTTC